These 15 T cell receptor beta chains were all obtained from the same sample, sequenced in a study of T cell responses to AZD1222 COVID-19 vaccine (dated by TCRdb to about 2021). Libraries came from the immunoSEQ multiplex PCR assay. Sourced from immuneACCESS, this table was stored by TCRdb with only in-frame sequences that have V and J called. A share of the clones is absent; for the studies checked, an unresolved V gene accounts for under half, and the remainder has no known explanation. This sample gives some 80,000 clones in total; 86% of them show up just once. The top ten clonotypes cover 8% to 10% of the sample. Interpreted using the paper, the time point label stands for: baseline before first vaccination. Sequencing used peripheral blood, obtained on day 0 of AZD1222 vaccination. These receptors originate from an adult in good health.

The rearrangement links TRBV11-2 to TRBJ2-4; D unclear. This CDR3 contains 11 residues. The germline V gene has CDR1 SGHAT and CDR2 FQNNGV. Trimming removed 3 bases from V and 7 bases from J, with 4 bases in between. CDR3 loop: CASSLENIQYF. The CDR3 DNA is TGTGCCAGCAGCTTGGAGAACATTCAGTACTTC. Drawing the rest from reference TRBV11-2 and TRBJ2-4, the complete variable domain is EAGVAQSPRYKIIEKRQSVAFWCNPISGHATLYWYQQILGQGPKLLIQFQNNGVVDDSQLPKDRFSAERLKGVDSTLKIQPAKLEDSAVYLCASSLENIQYFGAGTRLSVL.

This rearrangement joins TRBV6-5 to TRBJ1-6, with TRBD1 matching over 8 bases. The CDR3 is 15 amino acids. Germline V gene sequence: CDR1 MNHEY, CDR2 SVGAGI. V dropped 6 bases and J dropped 6; count of bases not matched to a gene: 7. The CDR3 spells CASRNAGQGNSPLHF. The CDR3 nucleotides are TGTGCCAGCAGAAACGCCGGACAGGGTAATTCACCCCTCCACTTT.

The chain employs TRBV6-2 or TRBV6-3 and TRBJ2-3, with D possibly being TRBD1 (6 bases). CDR3 length: 15 amino acids. Germline loops: CDR1 MNHEY, CDR2 SVGEGT. V lost 5 bases and J lost 1, with 13 bases in between. The CDR3 region is CASSEDSIGTDTQYF. The CDR3 nucleotides read TGTGCCAGCAGTGAGGACAGTATTGGCACAGATACGCAGTATTTT.

The chain couples TRBV7-2 to TRBJ1-5, with 7 bases lining up with TRBD1. The CDR3 has 15 residues. CDR1 and CDR2 (germline): SGHTA, FQGNSA. V dropped 1 base and J dropped 6; count of bases not matched to a gene: 6. The CDR3 loop reads CASSLVTGVGQPQHF. As DNA, the CDR3 is TGTGCCAGCAGCTTAGTAACAGGGGTTGGTCAGCCCCAGCATTTT.

The sample holds a few counts of this clone. J is TRBJ2-2 and V is TRBV5-4; D not certain. Trimming pared 1 base from V and 8 bases from J, leaving 9 bases between. This CDR3 has 13 residues. Per the germline V gene, CDR1 is SGHNT and CDR2 is YYREEE (reference sequence). CDR3 in amino acids: CASSLQRMGELFF. Here the CDR3 DNA reads TGTGCCAGCAGCTTGCAGAGGATGGGGGAGCTGTTTTTT.

This chain uses TRBV6-6 with TRBJ1-2, with a weak D call TRBD1 (5 bases). Germline V gives CDR1 MNHNY, CDR2 SVGAGI (reference sequence). The CDR3 is 15 amino acids. V lost 2 bases and J 1 base, leaving 11 bases between the germline ends. CDR3 loop: CASSYAAGSNYGYTF. CDR3 sequence (DNA): TGTGCCAGCAGTTACGCGGCAGGGAGTAACTATGGCTACACCTTC.

This clone appeared a few times. The chain couples TRBV30 to TRBJ2-1; no clear D gene. Trimming left V 0 bases short and J 12 bases short, with 9 bases between. CDR1 is GTSNPN and CDR2 is SVGIG in the germline V gene (reference sequence). CDR3 length equals 11 residues. The chain's CDR3 is CAWSVLVTQFF. CDR3 sequence (DNA): TGTGCCTGGAGTGTACTCGTAACGCAGTTCTTC. Together with reference TRBV30 and TRBJ2-1, the CDR3 gives the full variable domain: SQTIHQWPATLVQPVGSPLSLECTVEGTSNPNLYWYRQAAGRGLQLLFYSVGIGQISSEVPQNLSASRPQDRQFILSSKKLLLSDSGFYLCAWSVLVTQFFGPGTRLTVL.

This clone was found once. V gene TRBV7-9 combines with J gene TRBJ1-2; no clear D. Trimming left V 6 bases short and J 4 bases short, with 12 bases between. CDR3 length: 13 amino acids. CDR1 is SEHNR, CDR2 FQNEAQ, per germline (reference sequence). The CDR3 DNA reads as TGTGCCAGCAGTCTCGAAGAAGGCTATGGCTACACCTTC. Amino acids: CASSLEEGYGYTF.

Details on this clone: One junction end disagrees with the germline gene, perhaps due to a read error. The chain carries TRBV7-7 and TRBJ2-1, with D perhaps matching TRBD2 (5 bases). Per the germline V gene, CDR1 is SSHAT and CDR2 is FNYEAQ (reference sequence). The CDR3 has 15 residues. The CDR3 nucleotides are TGTGCTAGCAGCCCCCGAGAGGGTTCCTACAATGAGCAGTTCTTC. As protein: CASSPREGSYNEQFF.

The rearrangement uses TRBV7-6 and TRBJ2-1, with TRBD2 matching over 8 bases. Germline CDR1 and CDR2: SGHVS and FNYEAQ. Germline trimming cut 5 bases from V and 7 bases from J; bases unmatched to any gene: 10. This CDR3 contains 15 residues. CDR3 sequence reads: CASSLSGMRGNEQFF. CDR3 DNA sequence: TGTGCCAGCAGCCTTAGCGGGATGAGAGGAAATGAGCAGTTCTTC.

The genes are TRBV6-5 and TRBJ2-7; the D call may be TRBD1 or TRBD2 (5 bases each). V lost 6 bases, J lost 0 bases, and 12 bases lay in between. The CDR3 covers 14 residues. Germline CDR1 reads MNHEY; CDR2 reads SVGAGI. This chain's CDR3 is CASSRDGSSYEQYF. In DNA, the CDR3 is TGTGCCAGCAGCAGGGACGGCAGCTCCTACGAGCAGTACTTC.

The chain couples TRBV7-9 to TRBJ1-5, with D possibly being TRBD1 (5 bases). The CDR3 consists of 17 residues. Germline CDR1 and CDR2: SEHNR and FQNEAQ (reference sequence). Trimming took 1 base from V and 4 from J, leaving 17 bases between them. CDR3 nucleotides: TGTGCCAGCAGCTTAGGCCGTTTTGGACAAGGAAATCAGCCCCAGCATTTT. The encoded protein is CASSLGRFGQGNQPQHF. Variable domain in full (rest from reference TRBV7-9 and TRBJ1-5): DTGVSQNPRHKITKRGQNVTFRCDPISEHNRLYWYRQTLGQGPEFLTYFQNEAQLEKSRLLSDRFSAERPKGSFSTLEIQRTEQGDSAMYLCASSLGRFGQGNQPQHFGDGTRLSIL.

The V and J genes are TRBV9 and TRBJ2-1; D gene unclear. The CDR3 runs to 14 residues. V was clipped by 5 bases and J by 10 bases, with 19 bases between them. The germline V gene encodes CDR1 SGDLS and CDR2 YYNGEE. The CDR3 loop is CASSATVVPYEQFF. The CDR3 DNA is TGTGCCAGCAGTGCAACCGTTGTCCCATACGAGCAGTTCTTC. Supplemented by reference TRBV9 and TRBJ2-1, the full variable domain reads DSGVTQTPKHLITATGQRVTLRCSPRSGDLSVYWYQQSLDQGLQFLIQYYNGEERAKGNILERFSAQQFPDLHSELNLSSLELGDSALYFCASSATVVPYEQFFGPGTRLTVL.

This chain joins TRBV30 and TRBJ2-5; no clear D. Trimming took off 4 bases at V and 4 bases at J, with 7 bases between the two ends. This CDR3 contains 11 residues. Germline V lookup: CDR1 GTSNPN, CDR2 SVGIG (reference sequence). Here the CDR3 DNA reads TGTGCCTGGACCAATAGAGAGACCCAGTACTTC. Translating it yields CAWTNRETQYF.

V is TRBV13 and J is TRBJ1-3; D is uncertain. V was cut by 0 bases and J by 4 bases, with 13 bases left in between. Germline V gene lookup returns CDR1 PRHDT and CDR2 FYEKMQ (reference sequence). CDR3 length: 16 residues. This CDR3 is CASSLGGAQHGNTIYF. The CDR3 nucleotides are TGTGCCAGCAGCTTAGGGGGCGCCCAACACGGAAACACCATATATTTT.